Listed here is a single TCR beta chain. This record comes from a study of blood T cell repertoires in COVID-19. The ends were cut back, 0 bases at V and 4 bases at J, with 4 bases in the middle. This CDR3 contains 12 residues. Per the authors' pipeline: Estimates of nucleated cell counts were drawn from the amplification of reference gene primers. The table came from immunoSEQ multiplex PCR; TCRdb's copy has only in-frame clones and leaves some out. V, J and clone size are taken as reported in that table, and D and trimming were inferred from the DNA itself. Seen here are under 40,000 clones, approximately 93% observed once, and the top ten hold about 4%.

The sequence derives from a human donor with active COVID-19. The donor label of this sample is uncertain. The chain couples TRBV12-3 or TRBV12-4 to TRBJ2-7; D is unclear. The sequencing input was peripheral blood. In DNA form, the CDR3 reads TGTGCCAGCAGTTTAGCGAGGTACGAGCAGTACTTC. This codes for CASSLARYEQYF.